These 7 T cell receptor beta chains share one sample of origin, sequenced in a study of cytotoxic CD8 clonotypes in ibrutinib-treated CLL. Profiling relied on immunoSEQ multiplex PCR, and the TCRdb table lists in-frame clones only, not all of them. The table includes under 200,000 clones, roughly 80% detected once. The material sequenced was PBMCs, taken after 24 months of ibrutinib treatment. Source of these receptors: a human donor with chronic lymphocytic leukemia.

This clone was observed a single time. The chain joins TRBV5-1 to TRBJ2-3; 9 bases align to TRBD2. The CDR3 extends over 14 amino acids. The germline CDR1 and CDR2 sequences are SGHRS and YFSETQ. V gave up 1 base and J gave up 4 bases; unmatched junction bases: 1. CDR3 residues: CASSLTSGSDTQYF. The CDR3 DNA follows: TGCGCCAGCAGCTTGACTAGCGGGTCAGATACGCAGTATTTT.

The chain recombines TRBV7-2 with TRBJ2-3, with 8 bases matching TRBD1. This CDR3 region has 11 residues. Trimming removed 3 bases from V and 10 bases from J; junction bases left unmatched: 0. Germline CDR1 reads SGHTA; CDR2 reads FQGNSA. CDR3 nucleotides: TGTGCCAGCAGCTTGGGACAGGCGCAGTATTTT. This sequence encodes CASSLGQAQYF.

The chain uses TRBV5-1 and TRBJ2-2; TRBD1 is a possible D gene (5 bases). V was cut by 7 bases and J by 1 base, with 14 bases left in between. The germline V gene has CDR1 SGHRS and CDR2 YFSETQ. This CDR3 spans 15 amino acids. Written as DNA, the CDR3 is TGCGCCAGCCAGGGATCTCTAAAGAACACCGGGGAGCTGTTTTTT. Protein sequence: CASQGSLKNTGELFF.

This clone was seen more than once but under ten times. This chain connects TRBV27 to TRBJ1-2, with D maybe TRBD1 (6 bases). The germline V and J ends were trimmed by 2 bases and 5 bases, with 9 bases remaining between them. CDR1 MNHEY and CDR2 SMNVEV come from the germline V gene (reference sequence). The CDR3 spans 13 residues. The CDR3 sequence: CASSLTGIYGYTF. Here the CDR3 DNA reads TGTGCCAGCAGTTTAACAGGGATATATGGCTACACCTTC.

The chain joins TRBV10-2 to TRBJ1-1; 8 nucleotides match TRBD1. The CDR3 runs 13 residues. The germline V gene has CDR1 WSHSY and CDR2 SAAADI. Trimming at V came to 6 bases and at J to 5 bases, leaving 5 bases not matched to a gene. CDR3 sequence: CASRDRGGTEAFF. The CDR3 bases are TGCGCCAGCAGAGACAGGGGTGGAACTGAAGCTTTCTTT.

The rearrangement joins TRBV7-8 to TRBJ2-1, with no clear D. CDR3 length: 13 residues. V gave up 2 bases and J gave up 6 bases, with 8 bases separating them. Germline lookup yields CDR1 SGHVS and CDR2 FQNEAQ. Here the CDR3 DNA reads TGTGCCAGCAGCTTACTCGCTATCAATGAGCAGTTCTTC. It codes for CASSLLAINEQFF.

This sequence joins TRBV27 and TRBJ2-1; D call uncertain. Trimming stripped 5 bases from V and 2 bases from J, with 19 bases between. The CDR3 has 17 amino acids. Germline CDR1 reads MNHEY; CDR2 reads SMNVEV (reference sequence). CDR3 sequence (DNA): TGTGCCAGCAGTCCCGACCATGTGTTGTTAGCCTACAATGAGCAGTTCTTC. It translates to CASSPDHVLLAYNEQFF.